The rows below give T cell receptor beta chains drawn from one sample of a study of metastatic and nonmetastatic thyroid tumors. TCRdb re-processed the PCR reads through MiXCR. The sample has about 20,000 clones; 18% are singletons. The source material was adjacent normal tissue. These receptors all stem from a male donor with papillary thyroid cancer or a benign thyroid nodule (not recorded which). Some clones in this sample may be carry-over from other donors' samples. Both conserved end residues are part of each CDR3. A D gene is named only where the DNA matches it firmly. Clone size, where shown, is once, few, many, or a class for clones that have expanded.

V: TRBV12-3/TRBV12-4
J: TRBJ2-5
size: .
D: .
CDR3: CASIPLDQIQETQYF
DNA: TGTGCCAGCATCCCCCTGGACCAAATTCAAGAGACCCAGTATTTC

V: TRBV7-9
J: TRBJ2-1
size: many
D: TRBD1
CDR3: CASSSPRDRGGKSSYNEQFF
DNA: TGTGCCAGCAGCTCCCCCCGGGACAGGGGTGGAAAGAGCTCCTACAATGAGCAGTTCTTC

V: TRBV11-2
J: TRBJ2-5
size: many
D: .
CDR3: CASSLVTGGETQYF
DNA: TGTGCCAGCAGCTTAGTAACCGGGGGAGAGACCCAGTACTTC

V: TRBV11-1
J: TRBJ2-3
size: .
D: .
CDR3: CASSLPPDSGTDTQYF
DNA: TGTGCCAGCAGCCTCCCCCCGGACTCGGGCACAGATACGCAGTATTTT

V: TRBV5-6
J: TRBJ2-1
size: many
D: TRBD1
CDR3: CASSSYGDRVRQFF
DNA: TGTGCCAGCAGCTCCTACGGGGACAGGGTCCGACAGTTCTTC

V: TRBV12-5
J: TRBJ2-3
size: .
D: .
CDR3: CASGFNPADTQYF
DNA: TGTGCTAGTGGTTTTAACCCCGCGGATACGCAGTATTTT

V: TRBV12-3/TRBV12-4
J: TRBJ1-1
size: few
D: .
CDR3: CASSGGDTEAFF
DNA: TGTGCCAGCAGCGGGGGGGACACTGAAGCTTTCTTT

V: TRBV6-1
J: TRBJ1-3
size: .
D: .
CDR3: CASTDSWAVNTIYF
DNA: TGTGCCAGCACGGATTCGTGGGCTGTAAACACCATATATTTT

V: TRBV9
J: TRBJ2-5
size: many
D: .
CDR3: CASSPPRGTSGPQYF
DNA: TGTGCCAGCAGCCCACCCCGGGGAACCTCGGGGCCCCAGTACTTC

V: TRBV14
J: TRBJ1-6
size: many
D: .
CDR3: CASSQEKGYNSPLHF
DNA: TGTGCCAGCAGCCAAGAGAAGGGGTATAATTCACCCCTCCACTTT

V: TRBV10-1
J: TRBJ2-3
size: .
D: TRBD1
CDR3: CASSDHTKGAGTDTQYF
DNA: TGCGCCAGCAGTGATCATACTAAGGGGGCCGGCACAGATACGCAGTATTTT

V: TRBV12-3/TRBV12-4
J: TRBJ1-4
size: medium-sized
D: .
CDR3: CASSRDREEVFF
DNA: TGTGCCAGCAGTCGTGACCGGGAAGAGGTGTTTTTT

V: TRBV20-1
J: TRBJ2-5
size: many
D: .
CDR3: CSARVGTAQETQYF
DNA: TGCAGTGCTAGAGTCGGGACTGCGCAAGAGACCCAGTACTTC

V: TRBV5-6
J: TRBJ1-5
size: many
D: .
CDR3: CASRARGEDQPQHF
DNA: TGTGCCAGCAGGGCAAGAGGGGAGGATCAGCCCCAGCATTTT

V: TRBV24-1
J: TRBJ2-3
size: medium-sized
D: .
CDR3: CATRASTTGPDTQYF
DNA: TGTGCCACCCGGGCGTCTACAACAGGCCCAGATACGCAGTATTTT

V: TRBV12-5
J: TRBJ2-2
size: medium-sized
D: .
CDR3: CASAPANTGELFF
DNA: TGTGCTAGTGCCCCCGCGAACACCGGGGAGCTGTTTTTT

V: TRBV27
J: TRBJ1-2
size: medium-sized
D: .
CDR3: CASSLSGQYGYTF
DNA: TGTGCCAGCAGTCTAAGTGGACAGTATGGCTACACCTTC

V: TRBV5-1
J: TRBJ2-2
size: many
D: TRBD1
CDR3: CASSFSRGRTGELFF
DNA: TGCGCCAGCAGCTTTAGCAGGGGGCGCACCGGGGAGCTGTTTTTT

V: TRBV4-1
J: TRBJ1-1
size: .
D: .
CDR3: CASSRDSGFAFF
DNA: TGCGCCAGCAGCCGGGACTCGGGGTTCGCTTTCTTT

V: TRBV28
J: TRBJ2-2
size: medium-sized
D: TRBD2
CDR3: CASKTSGGMDTGELFF
DNA: TGTGCCAGCAAGACTAGCGGGGGGATGGACACCGGGGAGCTGTTTTTT

V: TRBV12-5
J: TRBJ1-5
size: many
D: .
CDR3: CASGLDLPSVRLNQPQHF
DNA: TGTGCTAGTGGTTTGGACTTACCCTCGGTCAGACTCAATCAGCCCCAGCATTTT

V: TRBV20-1
J: TRBJ1-4
size: .
D: TRBD1
CDR3: CSSGRGQDEKLIF
DNA: TGCAGTTCCGGCAGGGGGCAGGATGAAAAACTGATTTTT

V: TRBV6-4
J: TRBJ1-4
size: many
D: .
CDR3: CASSGRGRATSTNEKLFF
DNA: TGTGCCAGCAGTGGGAGAGGGAGGGCGACCTCAACTAATGAAAAACTGTTTTTT

V: TRBV7-2
J: TRBJ1-2
size: .
D: .
CDR3: CASSLGSKWVYGYTF
DNA: TGTGCCAGCAGCTTAGGAAGTAAGTGGGTCTATGGCTACACCTTC

V: TRBV18
J: TRBJ2-3
size: .
D: .
CDR3: CASPPMGRTDTQYF
DNA: TGTGCCAGCCCCCCTATGGGGAGGACAGATACGCAGTATTTT

V: TRBV20-1
J: TRBJ1-5
size: .
D: .
CDR3: CSARQGNHPQHF
DNA: TGCAGTGCTAGACAGGGCAATCATCCCCAGCATTTT

V: TRBV4-2
J: TRBJ1-1
size: many
D: TRBD1
CDR3: CASSQNRGLDEAFF
DNA: TGTGCCAGCAGCCAAAACAGGGGGTTGGATGAAGCTTTCTTT

V: TRBV28
J: TRBJ2-7
size: .
D: .
CDR3: CASRMVKWGQYF
DNA: TGTGCCAGCAGGATGGTGAAGTGGGGGCAGTACTTC

V: TRBV20-1
J: TRBJ2-2
size: .
D: .
CDR3: CSATHGTGELFF
DNA: TGCAGTGCTACACATGGGACCGGGGAGCTGTTTTTT

V: TRBV5-1
J: TRBJ2-3
size: many
D: .
CDR3: CASRGTVFTDTQYF
DNA: TGCGCCAGCAGGGGCACGGTTTTCACAGATACGCAGTATTTT

V: TRBV5-5
J: TRBJ2-3
size: many
D: TRBD1
CDR3: CASSWGTGGMTDTQYF
DNA: TGTGCCAGCAGCTGGGGGACAGGGGGTATGACAGATACGCAGTATTTT

V: TRBV15
J: TRBJ2-7
size: many
D: .
CDR3: CATSRGQTEQYF
DNA: TGTGCCACCAGCAGGGGTCAGACAGAGCAGTACTTC

V: TRBV5-6
J: TRBJ1-6
size: many
D: .
CDR3: CASSLAGERSPLHF
DNA: TGTGCCAGCAGCTTGGCAGGGGAACGTTCACCCCTCCACTTT

V: TRBV19
J: TRBJ2-6
size: many
D: .
CDR3: CASSIEVGVSGGANVLTF
DNA: TGTGCCAGTAGTATAGAAGTGGGGGTTTCAGGCGGGGCCAACGTCCTGACTTTC

V: TRBV12-3/TRBV12-4
J: TRBJ2-1
size: many
D: .
CDR3: CASSRGGNEQFF
DNA: TGTGCCAGCAGCCGAGGGGGGAATGAGCAGTTCTTC

V: TRBV6-6
J: TRBJ2-1
size: .
D: .
CDR3: CASSYSSHNEQFF
DNA: TGTGCCAGCAGTTACTCGTCCCACAATGAGCAGTTCTTC

V: TRBV6-1
J: TRBJ2-2
size: medium-sized
D: .
CDR3: CASSERVTGELFF
DNA: TGTGCCAGCAGTGAGAGGGTCACCGGGGAGCTGTTTTTT

V: TRBV10-3
J: TRBJ2-1
size: many
D: .
CDR3: CAIRSGSGGDEQFF
DNA: TGTGCCATCAGATCCGGTTCTGGAGGGGATGAGCAGTTCTTC

V: TRBV12-3/TRBV12-4
J: TRBJ1-2
size: .
D: .
CDR3: CASIPRANGGYTF
DNA: TGCGCCAGTATCCCCCGGGCGAACGGGGGCTACACCTTC

V: TRBV5-1
J: TRBJ1-6
size: .
D: .
CDR3: CASSLSGQNYNSPLHF
DNA: TGCGCCAGCAGCCTCTCAGGACAGAACTATAATTCACCCCTCCACTTT

V: TRBV11-3
J: TRBJ1-1
size: many
D: .
CDR3: CASSPGGRGTEAFF
DNA: TGTGCCAGCAGCCCGGGCGGGCGGGGAACTGAAGCTTTCTTT

V: TRBV9
J: TRBJ2-5
size: many
D: .
CDR3: CASSVTWADQETQYF
DNA: TGTGCCAGCAGCGTTACTTGGGCAGACCAAGAGACCCAGTACTTC

V: TRBV2
J: TRBJ1-3
size: medium-sized
D: .
CDR3: CASSVGGNTIYF
DNA: TGTGCCAGCAGTGTTGGGGGAAACACCATATATTTT

V: TRBV7-9
J: TRBJ2-1
size: many
D: .
CDR3: CASSPKPSERFEEEQFF
DNA: TGTGCCAGCAGCCCTAAACCGAGCGAGCGGTTTGAAGAGGAGCAGTTCTTC

V: TRBV20-1
J: TRBJ1-2
size: many
D: .
CDR3: CSARAPGRASYGYTF
DNA: TGCAGTGCTAGAGCCCCGGGACGGGCAAGCTATGGCTACACCTTC

V: TRBV5-1
J: TRBJ1-4
size: many
D: .
CDR3: CASSRGAGGLFGNEKLFF
DNA: TGCGCCAGCAGCCGGGGGGCTGGGGGGCTCTTCGGGAATGAAAAACTGTTTTTT

V: TRBV19
J: TRBJ1-2
size: many
D: TRBD1
CDR3: CATKDREAYGYTF
DNA: TGTGCCACTAAGGACAGGGAGGCCTATGGCTACACCTTC